This TCR beta chain emerged from a study of blood T cell repertoires in COVID-19. Background on the study: T cells, B-cell-depleted T cells, or PBMCs supplied cDNA or gDNA.

Germline trimming cut 5 bases from V and 4 bases from J; bases unmatched to any gene: 4. CDR3 size: 14 residues. Germline CDR1 reads MNHEY; CDR2 reads SVGAGI. Per the original data handling: By means of reference gene primer amplification, nucleated cell counts were estimated. Clones were read by immunoSEQ multiplex PCR, and TCRdb kept only the in-frame ones, dropping some. Clone size and V and J calls were adopted from that table, with D and trimming inferred from the DNA. This table has under 400,000 clones, over 85% appearing once. The Seattle site enrolled patients during active infection and followed them longitudinally. Points on this clone: The sample carries other DNA sequences with the same CDR3.

This clonotype was obtained from a woman aged 60-70 years with COVID-19, enrolled during active disease. The sequencing input was peripheral blood. The chain couples TRBV6-5 to TRBJ1-4, with 7 positions matching TRBD1. The DNA of the CDR3 is TGTGCCAGCAGTCCGGGACAGAGTAATGAAAAACTGTTTTTT. Amino acids: CASSPGQSNEKLFF.